The sequence of this T cell receptor (beta chain) was determined in a study of OX40 agonist ivuxolimab in advanced cancers. Turning to the study itself: An agonistic anti-OX40 (CD134) antibody, ivuxolimab, was used to treat the patients. The patients received ivuxolimab by intravenous route every 2 weeks at 0.01 to 10 mg/kg. Allowance was made for prior anti-PD-1, anti-PD-L1 or anti-CTLA-4 therapy, and roughly 40% had some.

Germline-derived CDR1 and CDR2 are SGHRS and YFSETQ. Trimming at V came to 2 bases and at J to 5 bases, leaving 13 bases not matched to a gene. This CDR3 is built from 17 residues. Only in-frame clones appear in the TCRdb table, and some are missing; sequencing was by immunoSEQ multiplex PCR. The sample lists about 48,000 clones; around 90% were seen once. The receptor's source is an adult with an advanced solid tumor such as melanoma, head and neck, liver or kidney cancer. This chain joins TRBV5-1 and TRBJ2-7, with 10 nucleotides matching TRBD1. Sequences were derived from CD4+ or CD8+ T cells sorted from blood, sampled in a trial of the OX40 agonist ivuxolimab. CDR3 DNA sequence: TGCGCCAGCAGCTTCAGGACAGGGGGTACGAGCGCGGACGAGCAGTACTTC. It specifies CASSFRTGGTSADEQYF.